This record looks at one T cell receptor (beta chain) sequence and its context. As yet, its antigen is unknown. The CDR3 is 13 residues long. Unmatched junction bases numbered 7, after V lost 9 bases and J lost 8 bases. Germline-derived CDR1 and CDR2 are MRHNA and SNTAGT. The data were obtained in a study of cytomegalovirus exposure and HLA in healthy donors. About the study: The Caucasian-associated ancestry cluster contained 81% of the approximately 390 genotyped donors. Whole-study results and caveats: A later analysis showed TCR association rates differing by HLA locus, peaking at DRB1 and lowest at HLA-C.

In the PCR, 60 Vbeta and 13 Jbeta primers were used. Assay used: immunoSEQ multiplex PCR; TCRdb lists only in-frame clones, some missing. The sample has fewer than 100,000 clones; 76% are singletons. The chain employs TRBV6-4 and TRBJ2-1; 10 bases are shared with TRBD2. The specimen was PBMCs. The origin of this receptor is a man in his forties or fifties in good health and CMV-seronegative. The CDR3 sequence: CARRLAGVYEQFF. CDR3 nucleotides: TGTGCCAGGAGGCTAGCGGGAGTCTATGAGCAGTTCTTC.